This TCR beta chain appears in the sequencing data of a study of CD8 T cells in Susac syndrome. RNA, at 0.5 to 1 ug, was reverse transcribed with random hexamers. Amplification of TCR beta CDR3 by immunoSEQ multiplex PCR spanned 54 Vbeta and 13 Jbeta. MiXCR, run by TCRdb on the immunoSEQ multiplex PCR reads, gives a single entry per CDR3 protein. The table records 100,000 to 150,000 distinct CDR3 sequences, around 94% of them present only once. V lost 8 bases, J lost 4 bases, and 3 bases lay in between. There are 10 residues in the CDR3. TCR beta sequencing was performed on blood CD8+ and CD4+ T cells. Controls were age- and sex-matched healthy donors.

The sequence derives from a human donor in good health. Sequencing was performed on CD4+ T cells from PBMCs. The V gene is TRBV12-3 or TRBV12-4, the J gene TRBJ1-5; no firm D call. The CDR3 region is CASGNQPQHF. DNA for the CDR3: TGTGCCAGCGGGAATCAGCCCCAGCATTTT.